Shown below are 2 T cell receptor beta chains from a single sample sequenced in a study of low-dose radiotherapy and immunotherapy resistance in tumors. TRAV- and TRBV-specific primers primed first-strand cDNA, covering alpha and beta chains. Using a constant-region primer together with a V-primer adapter, TCRs were subjected to 20 to 25 PCR cycles of amplification. TCRdb re-called the reads with MiXCR, one entry per CDR3 protein. This sample yields more than 30,000 distinct CDR3 sequences, of which approximately 49% are seen a single time; 5.7% belongs to the top ten. Time point reported: after trial treatment. Sample treatment: LDRT plus nivolumab, ipilimumab, low-dose cyclophosphamide and aspirin (RACIN trial). The starting material was PBMCs, obtained after low-dose radiotherapy plus immunotherapy. All receptors derive from a male donor with gallbladder cancer.

Worth noting for this clonotype: This likely traces to a read error, being one base from a far larger clone. V gene TRBV7-9 combines with J gene TRBJ2-7; 12 nucleotides agree with TRBD2. Germline-derived CDR1 and CDR2 are SEHNR and FQNEAQ (reference sequence). The CDR3 totals 17 residues. The J segment lost 7 bases and the V segment lost 5 bases, leaving 15 bases of the junction unmatched. This CDR3 is CASSTQTSGSPYNEQYF. The CDR3 DNA reads as TGTGCCAGCAGCACTCAGACTAGCGGGAGCCCATACAATGAGCAGTACTTC.

This clonotype was counted a single time. V usage is TRBV5-5 and J usage is TRBJ2-3; D gene unclear. The V gene's germline CDR1 is SGHKS and CDR2 YYEKEE (reference sequence). Trimming cost V 2 bases and J 4 bases, with 8 bases left between them. The CDR3 extends over 13 amino acids. In DNA form, the CDR3 reads TGTGCCAGCAGCTTCCAGGTGGCAGATACGCAGTATTTT. This sequence encodes CASSFQVADTQYF.